The clone carrying this T cell receptor (beta chain) was recorded many times. The antigen is undetermined. This sample is part of a study of Graves' ophthalmopathy and Graves' hyperthyroidism. Study-level information: Specimen type is peripheral blood, obtained at initial diagnosis before any treatment. Study findings and constraints: Among expanded thyroid clonotypes above 0.001 frequency, most also occurred in blood. Sensitivity of 55% to 71% and specificity of about 72% were achieved by the model that predicted ophthalmopathy progression.

RNA served as the template for amplifying TCR beta CDR3 regions. First-round RT-PCR relied on HTBI primers, and a second-round multiplex PCR came next. From the multiplex PCR reads, TCRdb called clonotypes with MiXCR, one entry per CDR3 protein. The table records about 160,000 distinct CDR3 sequences, around 40% of them present only once. Physicians reached a diagnosis by relying on clinical symptoms, serum thyroxine, TRAb, thyroid ultrasound and orbital computed tomography. The sample was peripheral blood. This receptor was obtained from a man aged 25-40 years with Graves' ophthalmopathy.

The CDR3 reads CASSRDRPNQPQHF. The CDR3 DNA is TGCGCCAGCAGCCGAGACAGGCCAAATCAGCCCCAGCATTTT. The chain has TRBV5-1 and TRBJ1-5, with D perhaps matching TRBD1 (6 bases). The ends were cut back, 4 bases at V and 4 bases at J, with 12 bases in the middle. There are 14 residues in the CDR3. The germline V gene has CDR1 SGHRS and CDR2 YFSETQ.